A selection of T cell receptor beta chains follows, all from one sample in a study of cytomegalovirus exposure and HLA in healthy donors. Clones were read by immunoSEQ multiplex PCR, and TCRdb kept only the in-frame ones, dropping some. This listing includes around 50,000 clones. The sequenced sample was PBMCs. These receptors came from a woman between 40 and 50 years old in good health and CMV-seronegative. CDR3s include the opening cysteine and the closing phenylalanine or tryptophan. The order of the fields is CDR3 DNA, CDR3 protein, V gene, J gene, D gene. D genes are given only for firm matches.

TGTGCCAGCAGTTTCTTTCTAACAGGTATCAACACTGAAGCTTTCTTT,CASSFFLTGINTEAFF,TRBV28,TRBJ1-1,-
TGTGCCAGCTCACCACGGAGGGCGGGAGTCTCTGGAAACACCATATATTTT,CASSPRRAGVSGNTIYF,TRBV18,TRBJ1-3,-
TGTGCCAGCAGTTACAACTCAGGGTTCTCTGGGGCCAACGTCCTGACTTTC,CASSYNSGFSGANVLTF,TRBV9,TRBJ2-6,-
TGTGCCAGTAGTATTGTACAGTACAATCAGCCCCAGCATTTT,CASSIVQYNQPQHF,TRBV19,TRBJ1-5,-
TGTGCCAGCAGACTACAGGGAGGGTATGGCTACACCTTC,CASRLQGGYGYTF,TRBV11-2,TRBJ1-2,-
TGTGCCAGCCGAACGACAGGGGTCGGGGGCTACACCTTC,CASRTTGVGGYTF,TRBV5-8,TRBJ1-2,TRBD1
TGCGCCAGCAGCCTGGGACAGGGCCATGAAAAACTGTTTTTT,CASSLGQGHEKLFF,TRBV5-1,TRBJ1-4,TRBD1
TGTGCCAGCAGCCTCCTGCAGGGGGCCTACGAGCAGTACTTC,CASSLLQGAYEQYF,TRBV14,TRBJ2-7,TRBD1
TGTGCCAGCAGTTACTCCAGGGGGCTAGTTTACGAGCAGTACTTC,CASSYSRGLVYEQYF,TRBV6-5,TRBJ2-7,TRBD1
TGTGCCAGCAGCTTAGGCGGGGGCTTGATGAACACTGAAGCTTTCTTT,CASSLGGGLMNTEAFF,TRBV11-2,TRBJ1-1,-
TGTGCCAGCAGCGCTGGGACAGGGGTCTCTGAAGCTTTCTTT,CASSAGTGVSEAFF,TRBV9,TRBJ1-1,TRBD1
TGTGCCAGCAGCGAGGTTAATTCACCCCTCCACTTT,CASSEVNSPLHF,TRBV7-2,TRBJ1-6,-
TGTGCCAGTAGCCAGGGTCCAGGGGACGTCCTTTATGGCTACACCTTC,CASSQGPGDVLYGYTF,TRBV19,TRBJ1-2,-
TGTGCCAGCAGGGGAGGGGACACTGAAGCTTTCTTT,CASRGGDTEAFF,TRBV6-5,TRBJ1-1,-